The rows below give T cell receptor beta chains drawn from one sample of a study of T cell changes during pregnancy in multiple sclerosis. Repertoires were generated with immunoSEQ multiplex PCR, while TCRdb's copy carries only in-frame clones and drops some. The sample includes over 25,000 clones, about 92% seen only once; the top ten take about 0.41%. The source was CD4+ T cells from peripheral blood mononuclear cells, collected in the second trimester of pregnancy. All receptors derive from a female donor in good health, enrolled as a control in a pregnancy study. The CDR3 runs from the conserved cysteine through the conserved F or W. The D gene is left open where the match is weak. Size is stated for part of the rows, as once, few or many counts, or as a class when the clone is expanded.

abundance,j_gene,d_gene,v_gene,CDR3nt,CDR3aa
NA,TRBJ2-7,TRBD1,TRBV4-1,TGCGCCAGCAGCCTCAAAGGGGACAGGTCGCCCTACGAGCAGTACTTC,CASSLKGDRSPYEQYF
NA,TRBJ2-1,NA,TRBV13,TGTGCCAGCTCCGAGACTGGCTACAATGAGCAGTTCTTC,CASSETGYNEQFF
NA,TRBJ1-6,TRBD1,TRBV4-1,TGCGCCAGCAGCCAAGTTGACAGGGGAACACCCCTCCACTTT,CASSQVDRGTPLHF
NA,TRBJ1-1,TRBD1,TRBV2,TGTGCCAGCAGTAAACAGGGGAGTAGTACTGAAGCTTTCTTT,CASSKQGSSTEAFF
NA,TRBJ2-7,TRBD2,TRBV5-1,TGCGCCAGCACCCAACTCCGACTAGCGGGTTCCTACGAGCAGTACTTC,CASTQLRLAGSYEQYF
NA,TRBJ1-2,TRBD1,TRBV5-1,TGCGCCAGCAGCTTGGCCGGGCAGGGGGTCTATGGCTACACCTTC,CASSLAGQGVYGYTF
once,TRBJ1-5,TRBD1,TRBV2,TGTGCCAGCAGTGAAGGAGGGACAGCACTTAGCAATCAGCCCCAGCATTTT,CASSEGGTALSNQPQHF
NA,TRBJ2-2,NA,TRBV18,TGTGCCAGCTCACCACCGGCAGCCGGGGAGCTGTTTTTT,CASSPPAAGELFF
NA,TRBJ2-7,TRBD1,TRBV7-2,TGTGCCAGCAGCTTAATCCCCCCAGGGGGCGAGCAGTACTTC,CASSLIPPGGEQYF
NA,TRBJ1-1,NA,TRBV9,TGTGCCAGCAGCGTCACAGGGCGGACTGAAGCTTTCTTT,CASSVTGRTEAFF
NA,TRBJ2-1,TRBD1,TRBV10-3,TGTGCCATCGGACAGGTCGAACGGCAGTTCTTC,CAIGQVERQFF
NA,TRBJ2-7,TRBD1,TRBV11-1,TGTGCCAGCAGCCAGGACAGGGCTCTCTACGAGCAGTACTTC,CASSQDRALYEQYF
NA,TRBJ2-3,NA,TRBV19,TGTGCCAGTAGTAGCGGCTCAGGGACGCAGTATTTT,CASSSGSGTQYF
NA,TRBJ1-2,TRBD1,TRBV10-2,TGCGCCAGCAGTGAGCAGACAGGGGGCGCGAGAGGCTACACCTTC,CASSEQTGGARGYTF
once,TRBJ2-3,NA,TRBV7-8,TGTGCCAGCAGGCTGGGGGCGGGGGCAGATACGCAGTATTTT,CASRLGAGADTQYF
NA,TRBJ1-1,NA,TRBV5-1,TGCGCCAGCAGCCCGGACAACGTGAACACTGAAGCTTTCTTT,CASSPDNVNTEAFF
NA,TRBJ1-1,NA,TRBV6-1,TGTGCCAGCACCCGGGGGGGGGCGAGCACTGAAGCTTTCTTT,CASTRGGASTEAFF
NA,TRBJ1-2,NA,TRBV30,TGTGCCCTTGGAGGAGGCAACTATGGCTACACCTTC,CALGGGNYGYTF
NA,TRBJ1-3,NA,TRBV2,TGTGCCAGCAGGGCGGACATAAGCTCTGGAAACACCATATATTTT,CASRADISSGNTIYF
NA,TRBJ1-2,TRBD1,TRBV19,TGTGCCAGTAGTGTCAGGGGGGAGGCCTATGGCTACACCTTC,CASSVRGEAYGYTF
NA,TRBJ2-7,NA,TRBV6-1,TGTGCCAGCAGTGAAGCGCGAAGAAATTGGTCCTACGAGCAGTACTTC,CASSEARRNWSYEQYF
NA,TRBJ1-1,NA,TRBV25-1,TGTGCCAGCAGTGAGGGAGCACTCTCTGAAGCTTTCTTT,CASSEGALSEAFF
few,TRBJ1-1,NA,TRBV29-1,TGCAGCGCAGCCGGCGGGCATGAAGCTTTCTTT,CSAAGGHEAFF
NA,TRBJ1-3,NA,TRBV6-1,TGTGCCAGCAGTGAACAGGGGAGGGCTGGAAACACCATATATTTT,CASSEQGRAGNTIYF
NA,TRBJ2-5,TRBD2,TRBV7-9,TGTGCCAGCAGCTTAGGCGGGAGGGGTACACAAGAGACCCAGTACTTC,CASSLGGRGTQETQYF
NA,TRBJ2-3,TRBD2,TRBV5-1,TGCGCCAGCAGCCCGGGACTAGCGGGGCTACCCACAGATACGCAGTATTTT,CASSPGLAGLPTDTQYF
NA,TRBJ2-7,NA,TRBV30,TGTGCCTGGAAGGCGCGGGGCTCCTACGAGCAGTACTTC,CAWKARGSYEQYF
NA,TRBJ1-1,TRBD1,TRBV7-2,TGTGCCAGCAGCTTAAATCCAGGGGGCGGCACTGAAGCTTTCTTT,CASSLNPGGGTEAFF